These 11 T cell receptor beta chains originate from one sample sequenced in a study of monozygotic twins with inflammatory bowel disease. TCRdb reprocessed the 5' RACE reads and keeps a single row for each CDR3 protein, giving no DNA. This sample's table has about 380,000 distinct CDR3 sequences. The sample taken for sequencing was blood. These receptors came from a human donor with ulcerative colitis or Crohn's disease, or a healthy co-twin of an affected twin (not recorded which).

The CDR3 region is CASSLGRSWYEQYF. The V call is TRBV7-2, the J call TRBJ2-7. The CDR3 covers 14 residues. The germline V gene encodes CDR1 SGHTA and CDR2 FQGNSA.

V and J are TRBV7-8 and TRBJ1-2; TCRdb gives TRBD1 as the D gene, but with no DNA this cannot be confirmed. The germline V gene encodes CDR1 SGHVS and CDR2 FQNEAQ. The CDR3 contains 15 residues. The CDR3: CASSFGQGGISGYTF.

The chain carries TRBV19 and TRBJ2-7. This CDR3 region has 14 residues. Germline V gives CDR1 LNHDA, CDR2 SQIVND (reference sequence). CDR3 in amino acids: CASSVTGNSYEQYF.

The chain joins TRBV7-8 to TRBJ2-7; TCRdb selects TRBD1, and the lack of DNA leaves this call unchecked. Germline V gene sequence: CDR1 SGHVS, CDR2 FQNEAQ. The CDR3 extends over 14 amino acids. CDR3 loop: CASTRGQGNYEQYF.

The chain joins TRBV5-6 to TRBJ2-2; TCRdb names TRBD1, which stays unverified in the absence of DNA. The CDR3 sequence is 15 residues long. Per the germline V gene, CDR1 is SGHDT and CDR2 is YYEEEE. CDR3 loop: CATHYGDRYTGELFF.

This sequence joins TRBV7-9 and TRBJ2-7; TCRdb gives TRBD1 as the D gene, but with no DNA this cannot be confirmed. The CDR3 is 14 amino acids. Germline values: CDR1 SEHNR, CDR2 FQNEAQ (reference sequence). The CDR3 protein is CASSTRQGLDEQYF.

The CDR3 protein is CASSQFGKNSYNEQFF. The V call is TRBV3-1, the J call TRBJ2-1; TCRdb names TRBD1, which stays unverified in the absence of DNA. The CDR3 extends over 16 amino acids. Germline-derived CDR1 and CDR2 are LGHDT and YNNKEL (reference sequence).

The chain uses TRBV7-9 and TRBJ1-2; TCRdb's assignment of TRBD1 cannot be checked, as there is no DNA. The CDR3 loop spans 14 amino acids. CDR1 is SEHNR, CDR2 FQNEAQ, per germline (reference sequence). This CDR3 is CASSLVPGDYGYTF.

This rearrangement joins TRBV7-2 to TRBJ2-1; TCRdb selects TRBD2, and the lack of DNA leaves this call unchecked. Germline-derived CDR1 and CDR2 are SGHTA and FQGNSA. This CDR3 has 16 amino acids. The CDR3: CASSPPAGGRYNEQFF.

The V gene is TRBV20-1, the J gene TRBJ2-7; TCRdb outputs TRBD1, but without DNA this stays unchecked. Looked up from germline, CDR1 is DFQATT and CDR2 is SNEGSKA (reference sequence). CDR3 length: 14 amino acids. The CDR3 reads CSATPGQGTYEQYF.

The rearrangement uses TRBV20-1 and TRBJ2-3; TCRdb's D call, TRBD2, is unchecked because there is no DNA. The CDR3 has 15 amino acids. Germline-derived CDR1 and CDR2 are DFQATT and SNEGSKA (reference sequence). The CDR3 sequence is CSAQLEPLRADTQYF.